Described below is a single TCR beta chain sequence and its context. Germline-derived CDR1 and CDR2 are SNHLY and FYNNEI. The CDR3 sequence is 14 residues long. The J segment lost 7 bases and the V segment lost 6 bases, leaving 6 bases of the junction unmatched. One entry per CDR3 protein, called by TCRdb with MiXCR from the 5' RACE reads. The repertoire holds hundreds of thousands of distinct CDR3 sequences, with 13% to 15% as singletons. The record originates from a study of T-cell memory formation after mild COVID-19. The sequencing input was PBMCs or a T cell subset sorted from them (not recorded which). This receptor was taken from a man aged 18 to 35 who had mild COVID-19 (a few samples of this study predate the infection). Cell type and time point are not known. This chain joins TRBV2 and TRBJ1-2, with TRBD1 identical over 12 bases. The CDR3 nucleotides read TGTGCCAGCAGCCGAGGGACAGGGGGCCTTGGCTACACCTTC. It is translated as CASSRGTGGLGYTF.